This is a list of T cell receptor beta chains from one sample in a study of monozygotic twins with inflammatory bowel disease. TCRdb re-called the 5' RACE reads and catalogs CDR3 proteins one per entry, DNA excluded. The sample shows about 300,000 distinct CDR3 sequences, and about 5% sits with its ten largest clones. Sequenced input: blood. All receptors derive from a human donor with ulcerative colitis or Crohn's disease, or a healthy co-twin of an affected twin (not recorded which). Both conserved end residues are part of each CDR3.

TRBV6-5	TRBJ1-2	CASSYSYRVGGIYGYTF
TRBV7-9	TRBJ1-6	CASSFRNNSPLHF
TRBV11-2	TRBJ1-6	CASSLRVYSPLHF
TRBV6-1	TRBJ1-4	CASRPATQGPNEKLFF
TRBV4-2	TRBJ2-5	CASSQVLGPETQYF
TRBV5-6	TRBJ1-1	CASSQGLRADTEAFF
TRBV3-1	TRBJ2-2	CASSQFGLAANTGELFF
TRBV7-2	TRBJ1-5	CASSLSAELNQPQHF
TRBV6-5	TRBJ1-1	CASSYSQGWTEAFF
TRBV12-3/TRBV12-4	TRBJ1-2	CASSLGGWYGYTF
TRBV12-3/TRBV12-4	TRBJ2-1	CASSFRRGFNDEQFF
TRBV24-1	TRBJ2-2	CATSKRENTGELFF
TRBV13	TRBJ2-2	CASSWDSKNTGELFF
TRBV15	TRBJ1-2	CATSRDQGPSYGYTF
TRBV5-6	TRBJ2-7	CASSLTVGTGSYEQYF
TRBV10-3	TRBJ2-5	CAIRDLTEETQYF
TRBV19	TRBJ1-1	CASRDSNGRMNTEAFF
TRBV6-5	TRBJ1-2	CASSYSEAAYNGYTF
TRBV19	TRBJ1-2	CASSIGQGAVTNYGYTF
TRBV5-1	TRBJ1-2	CASSLGRGANYGYTF
TRBV7-2	TRBJ2-7	CASSLQGGPLVEQYF
TRBV28	TRBJ1-4	CASSSSYPEGKLFF
TRBV20-1	TRBJ2-7	CSAGQGGGYEQYF
TRBV12-3/TRBV12-4	TRBJ2-5	CASSKPGTQETQYF
TRBV6-2/TRBV6-3	TRBJ1-1	CASKRFLTRQINTEAFF
TRBV18	TRBJ2-7	CASSPKQRATYEQYF
TRBV4-3	TRBJ2-7	CASSRSGGKYEQYF
TRBV7-2	TRBJ2-1	CASSLAPGYEQFF
TRBV28	TRBJ1-2	CASRPTGTGGGYTF
TRBV7-2	TRBJ2-6	CASSARNSGANVLTF
TRBV12-3/TRBV12-4	TRBJ2-1	CASSPAGTYNEQFF
TRBV12-3/TRBV12-4	TRBJ1-6	CASSFGGFASPLHF
TRBV9	TRBJ2-6	CASSIKPTSGSSGANVLTF
TRBV24-1	TRBJ2-1	CATSGEAGADEQFF
TRBV11-2	TRBJ2-3	CASSRPTSGGTIRRLRYF
TRBV7-2	TRBJ2-2	CASSPRGVTNTGELFF
TRBV4-3	TRBJ2-6	CASSQKSTGDSGANVLTF
TRBV5-1	TRBJ2-3	CASSVQSTDTQYF
TRBV7-8	TRBJ1-3	CASSTRRGGSGNTIYF
TRBV24-1	TRBJ1-2	CATSVKGNGYTF
TRBV7-9	TRBJ2-7	CASSLADTMGF
TRBV4-3	TRBJ2-2	CASSQGVQHPTGELFF